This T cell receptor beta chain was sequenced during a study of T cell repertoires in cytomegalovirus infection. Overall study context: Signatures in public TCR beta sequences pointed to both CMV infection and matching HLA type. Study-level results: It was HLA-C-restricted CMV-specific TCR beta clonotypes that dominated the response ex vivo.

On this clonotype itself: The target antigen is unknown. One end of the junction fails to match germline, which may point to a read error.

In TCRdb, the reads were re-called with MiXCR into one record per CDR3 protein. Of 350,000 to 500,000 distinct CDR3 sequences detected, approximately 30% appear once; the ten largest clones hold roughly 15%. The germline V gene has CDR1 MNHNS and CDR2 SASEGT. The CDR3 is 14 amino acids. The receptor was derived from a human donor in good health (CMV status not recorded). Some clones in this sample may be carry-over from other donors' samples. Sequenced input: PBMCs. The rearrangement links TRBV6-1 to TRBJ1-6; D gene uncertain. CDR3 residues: CSSSERSAVSPLPF. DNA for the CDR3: TGTTCCAGCAGTGAAAGGTCTGCGGTCTCCCCCCTCCCCTTT.